These 19 T cell receptor beta chains share one sample of origin, sequenced in a study of blood T cell repertoires in COVID-19. TCRdb keeps only in-frame clones here, not all; method: immunoSEQ multiplex PCR. The sample has tens of thousands of clones; roughly 89% are singletons. Sequenced sample: peripheral blood. Source of these receptors: a human donor with active COVID-19. The donor label of this sample is uncertain.

The table lists this clone with a count of one. The genes are TRBV11-2 and TRBJ2-1; TRBD2 agrees at 9 bases. This CDR3 has 16 amino acids. Trimming took 2 bases from V and 8 from J; bases not matched to a gene: 10. Germline CDR1 and CDR2: SGHAT and FQNNGV. The CDR3 nucleotides read TGTGCCAGCAGCTTAATAGGGCTAGCGGGAATTGATGAGCAGTTCTTC. This sequence encodes CASSLIGLAGIDEQFF.

The chain has TRBV9 and TRBJ2-7; the D is unclear. The length of the CDR3 is 14 residues. Germline lookup yields CDR1 SGDLS and CDR2 YYNGEE. Deletions cut 3 bases from V and 0 bases from J, with 10 bases between. Written as DNA, the CDR3 is TGTGCCAGCAGCGCTGCGAGCACCTCCTACGAGCAGTACTTC. Protein product: CASSAASTSYEQYF.

This clone has only one observation. DNA of the CDR3: TGTGCCTGGAGTCCTTCTAATACGCAGTATTTT. This gives the protein CAWSPSNTQYF. This chain connects TRBV30 to TRBJ2-3; D ambiguous. The CDR3 runs to 11 residues. Per germline, CDR1 GTSNPN and CDR2 SVGIG (reference sequence). The ends were cut back, 2 bases at V and 7 bases at J, with 7 bases in the middle.

This clone was counted once. This CDR3 is CASSLAGQGGNQPQHF. In DNA, the CDR3 is TGCGCCAGCAGCTTGGCCGGACAGGGCGGCAATCAGCCCCAGCATTTT. The chain has TRBV5-1 and TRBJ1-5; 8 bases map to TRBD1. CDR3 length equals 16 residues. From germline, CDR1 is SGHRS and CDR2 YFSETQ. V was clipped by 0 bases and J by 2 bases; unmatched bases: 4. The full variable domain, with the rest looked up from reference TRBV5-1 and TRBJ1-5, is KAGVTQTPRYLIKTRGQQVTLSCSPISGHRSVSWYQQTPGQGLQFLFEYFSETQRNKGNFPGRFSGRQFSNSRSEMNVSTLELGDSALYLCASSLAGQGGNQPQHFGDGTRLSIL.

The CDR3 coding sequence is TGTGCCAGCAACTTGGTTTTGGGCTCTACCAGGGAGACCCAGTACTTC. Protein product: CASNLVLGSTRETQYF. The V and J genes are TRBV7-2 and TRBJ2-5; D is unclear. The CDR3 has 16 residues. CDR1 and CDR2 (germline): SGHTA, FQGNSA. V gave up 7 bases and J gave up 5 bases, with 23 bases separating them. The full variable domain, rest sourced from reference TRBV7-2 and TRBJ2-5, is GAGVSQSPSNKVTEKGKDVELRCDPISGHTALYWYRQSLGQGLEFLIYFQGNSAPDKSGLPSDRFSAERTGGSVSTLTIQRTQQEDSAVYLCASNLVLGSTRETQYFGPGTRLLVL.

The gene calls are TRBV7-9 and TRBJ1-1; D may be TRBD1 (6 bases). The CDR3 runs to 13 residues. Trimming shortened V by 3 bases and J by 3 bases, and 8 bases separated the two germline ends. The germline V gene encodes CDR1 SEHNR and CDR2 FQNEAQ (reference sequence). The CDR3 sequence: CASSFKGDTEAFF. The CDR3 DNA sequence: TGTGCCAGCAGCTTTAAGGGGGACACTGAAGCTTTCTTT. The variable domain in full, with the rest retrieved from reference TRBV7-9 and TRBJ1-1, is DTGVSQNPRHKITKRGQNVTFRCDPISEHNRLYWYRQTLGQGPEFLTYFQNEAQLEKSRLLSDRFSAERPKGSFSTLEIQRTEQGDSAMYLCASSFKGDTEAFFGQGTRLTVV.

The J gene is TRBJ1-2, the V gene TRBV20-1, with no clear D. Trimming removed 3 bases at V and 3 bases at J, with 14 bases between. The CDR3 extends over 14 amino acids. Germline V gene data show CDR1 as DFQATT and CDR2 as SNEGSKA (reference sequence). CDR3 DNA: TGCAGTGCTAGTTCTGCGGAGGGAGACTATGGCTACACCTTC. It specifies CSASSAEGDYGYTF.

The chain is built from TRBV6-1 and TRBJ1-1, with D tentatively TRBD1 (6 bases). The CDR3 totals 15 residues. The germline CDR1 and CDR2 sequences are MNHNS and SASEGT. V dropped 3 bases and J dropped 1 base, with 12 bases sitting between them. The CDR3: CASSEPGTQNTEAFF. The CDR3 bases are TGTGCCAGCAGTGAGCCCGGGACACAGAACACTGAAGCTTTCTTT.

The chain employs TRBV27 and TRBJ1-2; 9 bases are shared with TRBD1. This CDR3 contains 16 residues. Germline lookup yields CDR1 MNHEY and CDR2 SMNVEV (reference sequence). V lost 6 bases to trimming and J lost 2 bases; unmatched junction nucleotides: 10. CDR3 sequence: CASRWTGARGNYGYTF. DNA of the CDR3: TGTGCCAGCAGATGGACAGGGGCGCGGGGGAACTATGGCTACACCTTC.

This clone was counted between two and nine times. The chain recombines TRBV10-3 with TRBJ2-1; 10 nucleotides line up with TRBD1. The V gene end was trimmed by 0 bases and the J gene end by 0 bases; junction bases not matched to a gene: 17. Germline CDR1 is ENHRY and CDR2 is SYGVKD. This CDR3 spans 22 amino acids. The CDR3 region has the DNA TGTGCCATCAGTGAGTCTGGAACTCTTGGACAGGGGGGAATTAGCTCCTACAATGAGCAGTTCTTC. Protein sequence: CAISESGTLGQGGISSYNEQFF.

This chain links TRBV5-6 with TRBJ2-7; D gene unclear. Germline V lookup: CDR1 SGHDT, CDR2 YYEEEE. This CDR3 has 11 residues. V was clipped by 4 bases and J by 4 bases, with 6 bases between them. The CDR3 DNA reads as TGTGCCAGCAGCAGCATTTACGAGCAGTACTTC. This gives the protein CASSSIYEQYF.

The rearrangement uses TRBV19 and TRBJ2-5; D is uncertain. The length of the CDR3 is 11 residues. The ends were cut back, 5 bases at V and 3 bases at J, with 4 bases in the middle. Germline assignment: CDR1 LNHDA and CDR2 SQIVND (reference sequence). The CDR3 DNA sequence: TGTGCCAGTAGTGAGGAAGAGACCCAGTACTTC. Amino acids: CASSEEETQYF. Full variable domain (rest looked up from reference TRBV19 and TRBJ2-5): DGGITQSPKYLFRKEGQNVTLSCEQNLNHDAMYWYRQDPGQGLRLIYYSQIVNDFQKGDIAEGYSVSREKKESFPLTVTSAQKNPTAFYLCASSEEETQYFGPGTRLLVL.

V gene TRBV3-1 (or the pseudogene TRBV3-2) combines with J gene TRBJ2-3; 10 bases fit TRBD1. The CDR3 covers 13 residues. Looked up from germline, CDR1 is LGHDT and CDR2 is YNNKEL (reference sequence). With V trimmed by 6 bases and J by 6 bases, 3 bases remained unmatched. CDR3 amino acids: CASRRTGGDTQYF. The CDR3 DNA is TGTGCCAGCAGGAGGACAGGGGGGGATACGCAGTATTTT.

V is TRBV3-1 (or the pseudogene TRBV3-2) and J is TRBJ2-3, with TRBD2 matching over 8 bases. J was trimmed by 2 bases and V by 1 base; bases with no gene match: 2. The CDR3 consists of 15 residues. Per germline, CDR1 LGHDT and CDR2 YNNKEL (reference sequence). Here the CDR3 DNA reads TGTGCCAGCAGCCAAGTAGCGGGGATCACAGATACGCAGTATTTT. Protein product: CASSQVAGITDTQYF.

The J gene is TRBJ2-6, the V gene TRBV19; 10 bases are shared with TRBD1. Unmatched junction bases numbered 9, after V lost 6 bases and J lost 1 base. CDR3 size: 18 residues. CDR1 and CDR2 (germline): LNHDA, SQIVND (reference sequence). CDR3: CASSPGTGASSGANVLTF. Here the CDR3 DNA reads TGTGCCAGTAGCCCCGGGACAGGGGCCTCATCTGGGGCCAACGTCCTGACTTTC.

The J gene is TRBJ2-1, the V gene TRBV5-1; 7 nucleotides align to TRBD2. The CDR3 consists of 13 residues. V was pared by 4 bases and J by 7 bases, with 5 bases of the junction left unmatched. Germline values: CDR1 SGHRS, CDR2 YFSETQ. CDR3 sequence: CASSGEGRNEQFF. The CDR3 bases are TGCGCCAGCAGCGGGGAGGGGCGGAATGAGCAGTTCTTC.

V and J are TRBV7-9 and TRBJ1-4, with 10 positions matching TRBD1. Germline trimming cut 4 bases from V and 7 bases from J; bases unmatched to any gene: 3. From germline, CDR1 is SEHNR and CDR2 FQNEAQ (reference sequence). CDR3 length: 14 amino acids. The CDR3 loop is CASSSGQGGEKLFF. The CDR3 DNA follows: TGTGCCAGCAGCTCCGGACAGGGGGGTGAAAAACTGTTTTTT.

J is TRBJ2-7 and V is TRBV7-9; 7 bases map to TRBD1. The CDR3 runs to 14 residues. Germline V gene sequence: CDR1 SEHNR, CDR2 FQNEAQ (reference sequence). J gave up 3 bases and V 5 bases, and 7 bases lay outside the gene matches. DNA for the CDR3: TGTGCCAGCAGCCGCACAGGGGTTTTCTACGAGCAGTACTTC. It is translated as CASSRTGVFYEQYF. The variable domain in full, completed from reference TRBV7-9 and TRBJ2-7, reads DTGVSQNPRHKITKRGQNVTFRCDPISEHNRLYWYRQTLGQGPEFLTYFQNEAQLEKSRLLSDRFSAERPKGSFSTLEIQRTEQGDSAMYLCASSRTGVFYEQYFGPGTRLTVT.

The V and J genes are TRBV25-1 and TRBJ2-5, with a tentative D call TRBD2 (5 bases). From germline, CDR1 is MGHDK and CDR2 SYGVNS. Trimming pared 0 bases from V and 4 bases from J, leaving 9 bases between. CDR3 length equals 14 residues. The CDR3, as DNA: TGTGCCAGCAGTGAATATACTAGAACAGAGACCCAGTACTTC. Protein product: CASSEYTRTETQYF.